This TCR beta chain was sequenced during a study of blood T cells in healthy people across ages (dated by TCRdb to about 2015). About the full investigation: Template switching captured roughly one uniquely barcoded TCR beta cDNA molecule per two T cells in model experiments. The study measured age-related changes in TCR beta repertoire diversity using deep sequencing normalized with unique cDNA molecular identifiers. Four age groups were formed from the donors: young (average approximately 15 years), middle-aged (roughly 38), aged (about 68) and long-lived (approximately 78). To avoid experimental bias, donors of different ages were distributed randomly across sequencing lanes. For two donors (one aged 18 to 30 and one aged 80 or older), the study analyzed two additional independent replicas of 1 million unique cDNA reads from the same blood draw.

Donors were 40 or so systemically healthy Caucasian individuals from Russia aged roughly 6 to 100 years. Each donor gave approximately 9.3 milliliters of peripheral blood, collected into EDTA-treated Vacutainer tubes. PBMCs were isolated by Ficoll-Paque density-gradient centrifugation, with at least 7 million obtained per sample. Total RNA, at least 6 micrograms per sample, was extracted from PBMCs with Trizol reagent. Naive CD45RAhigh/CD27high T cell percentages were measured by flow cytometry on a PBMC aliquot from every donor. Relative to germline, V is missing 1 base and J is missing 13 bases, with 4 bases of the junction outside any gene match. The germline V gene (reference sequence) supplies CDR1 SEHNR and CDR2 FQNEAQ. The CDR3 sequence holds 12 residues, the cysteine and phenylalanine included. Of the read, only the CDR3 DNA is kept; its 36 bases are in frame from base 1. This clonotype was detected ten times or more. Its antigen target is currently unknown. Qualities for individual bases were not recorded, and no much larger clone is one base off.

The library was obtained by 5' RACE. For sequencing, an Illumina HiSeq 2500 was employed. A second roughly 6 to 11 cycle PCR used a sample-barcoded 5' primer and a J-beta primer mix. Each TCR beta cDNA molecule received a unique molecular identifier from a template-switch 5' adaptor carrying 12 random nucleotides. At least 2.5 million CDR3-containing paired-end reads were obtained from each sample. First-strand cDNA synthesis was performed from all RNA using the Mint cDNA synthesis kit, with priming by a TRBC-specific oligonucleotide. All cDNA was treated with uracil-DNA glycosylase and then went through a first 18-cycle PCR with the universal primers M1SS and BC2_uni_R. The paper's data handling went like this. For normalization, 1 million high-quality reads were randomly selected from each sample, with every read carrying a distinct molecular identifier. Instead of being binned into consensus sequences, reads that shared molecular identifiers were thrown out. CDR3 identification, clonotype clustering and error correction used MiTCR with a Q25 quality threshold and the strictest error-elimination algorithm. A nonparametric unseen species model with Euler transformation was used to estimate a lower bound on total TCR beta diversity. TCRdb took the public reads, trimmed them with fastp at Q25, ran MiXCR for clone calling and kept in-frame beta chains. Merged by CDR3 protein, the rows form single entries marked with the most common genes and DNA. Here the V and J calls rest on TCRdb's processing, not on the authors' analysis. The sample table shows 1.5 million to 2 million distinct CDR3 sequences, and almost 35% are seen once. 10% to 12% of the sample goes to the ten largest clones.

The paper as a whole reports these results and caveats: The CMV infection status of donors was not known, potentially confounding age-related changes in expanded clonotypes. Compared with the aged group, more naive CD4+ T cells, fewer expanded clones and increased TCR diversity were shown by the long-lived group, suggesting age selection. Observed TCR beta diversity correlated strongly with the percentage of naive T cells measured by flow cytometry. Estimates of total diversity based on one million sequenced T cells were considered lower bounds and underestimates. Conclusive comparison of naive and antigen-experienced compartments was prevented by the profiling of bulk unsorted PBMCs. Observed TCR beta diversity per million T cells fell roughly linearly with age, and a significant reduction was already apparent by age around 40.

This clonotype was obtained from a woman aged 30 to 39 in good health. This receptor chain uses TRBV7-9 and TRBJ1-1, and 9 junctional nucleotides match TRBD1. Sequencing was done on a sample of blood. The nucleotide sequence reads TGTGCCAGCAGCTTAGGGGACAGGGCCGATTTCTTT. Its product reads: CASSLGDRADFF.